Listed here is a single T cell receptor (beta chain). Its target is unknown. The data were taken from a study of cytomegalovirus exposure and HLA in healthy donors. Findings and limits, study-wide: Common viral pathogens (according to a later analysis) appeared linked to several of the most significant clusters. Rare TCR sequences dominated, though some public TCRs recurred in many donors. In an earlier analysis, about 87% or about 30%: the productive usage of most TCR beta V segments.

The PCR employed 60 Vbeta primers together with 13 Jbeta primers. Generated by immunoSEQ multiplex PCR, the TCRdb table keeps only in-frame clones and is missing some. The sample contains around 170,000 clones, over 60% of which appear only once. The germline V gene encodes CDR1 LNHDA and CDR2 SQIVND (reference sequence). CDR3 length: 13 amino acids. With 6 bases removed from V and 6 bases from J, the gap between germline ends came to 11 bases. Sequences were obtained from PBMCs. The TCR comes from a man aged 18-30 years in good health and CMV-seronegative. V and J are TRBV19 and TRBJ2-2; possibly TRBD2 for D (6 bases). The CDR3 bases are TGTGCCAGTAGCGGAGGGCTCCCCGGGGAGCTGTTTTTT. Amino acid sequence: CASSGGLPGELFF.